The 28 T cell receptor beta chains in this list originate from one sample, sequenced in a study of blood T cell repertoires in COVID-19. Data came from immunoSEQ multiplex PCR; TCRdb stores just in-frame clones and leaves some out. This sample yields tens of thousands of clones, of which about 91% are seen a single time; less than 15% belongs to the top ten. The sequenced sample consisted of peripheral blood. Every receptor here comes from a man between 70 and 80 years old with active or convalescent COVID-19.

The rearrangement links TRBV7-9 to TRBJ2-1; D is ambiguous. This CDR3 is 17 amino acids long. V was cut by 5 bases and J by 10 bases, with 27 bases left in between. Germline CDR1 SEHNR, CDR2 FQNEAQ (reference sequence). The CDR3 region has the DNA TGTGCCAGCAGCCCACCTTCGCCGACACCTCAAAGCATGGAGCAGTTCTTC. Translated, it gives CASSPPSPTPQSMEQFF.

The chain is built from TRBV5-6 and TRBJ1-6; 9 nucleotides align to TRBD1. V gave up 0 bases and J gave up 7 bases; unmatched junction bases: 2. Per the germline V gene, CDR1 is SGHDT and CDR2 is YYEEEE. The CDR3 loop spans 15 amino acids. The CDR3 region has the DNA TGTGCCAGCAGCTTGGGGGGACAGGGAAATTCACCCCTCCACTTT. It encodes CASSLGGQGNSPLHF.

The V gene is TRBV19, the J gene TRBJ2-2; possible D gene TRBD1, 5 bases. Looked up from germline, CDR1 is LNHDA and CDR2 is SQIVND (reference sequence). The CDR3 runs to 13 residues. The DNA of the CDR3 is TGTGCTTCAAGGCAGGGGAACACCGGGGAGCTGTTTTTT. This gives the protein CASRQGNTGELFF.

The chain links TRBV5-1 to TRBJ2-5; perhaps TRBD2 as D (5 bases). Germline V gene lookup returns CDR1 SGHRS and CDR2 YFSETQ. V was pared by 0 bases and J by 5 bases, with 14 bases between. The CDR3 loop spans 15 amino acids. The CDR3 spells CASSLAVSGFETQYF. In DNA, the CDR3 is TGCGCCAGCAGCTTGGCCGTTTCGGGGTTCGAGACCCAGTACTTC. Combining the CDR3 with reference TRBV5-1 and TRBJ2-5 gives the whole variable domain KAGVTQTPRYLIKTRGQQVTLSCSPISGHRSVSWYQQTPGQGLQFLFEYFSETQRNKGNFPGRFSGRQFSNSRSEMNVSTLELGDSALYLCASSLAVSGFETQYFGPGTRLLVL.

The rearrangement joins TRBV9 to TRBJ2-3, with 10 bases aligning to TRBD2. With V trimmed by 3 bases and J by 1 base, 17 bases remained unmatched. The CDR3 consists of 20 residues. Germline-derived CDR1 and CDR2 are SGDLS and YYNGEE. The CDR3 is CASSALWTSGGASGTDTQYF. In DNA form, the CDR3 reads TGTGCCAGCAGCGCCCTCTGGACGAGCGGGGGGGCCAGTGGCACAGATACGCAGTATTTT. The full variable domain, its missing parts supplied by reference TRBV9 and TRBJ2-3, is DSGVTQTPKHLITATGQRVTLRCSPRSGDLSVYWYQQSLDQGLQFLIQYYNGEERAKGNILERFSAQQFPDLHSELNLSSLELGDSALYFCASSALWTSGGASGTDTQYFGPGTRLTVL.

The V call is TRBV15, the J call TRBJ1-2; D is unresolved. The germline V and J ends were trimmed by 4 bases and 8 bases, with 20 bases remaining between them. Per germline, CDR1 LNHNV and CDR2 YYDKDF (reference sequence). CDR3 length: 15 amino acids. In DNA, the CDR3 is TGTGCCACCAGCACCCCTCAGACGGGGTTTTCGGGCTACACCTTC. It codes for CATSTPQTGFSGYTF.

This chain uses TRBV4-2 with TRBJ1-5; no reliable D call. This CDR3 region has 15 residues. Germline values: CDR1 LGHNA, CDR2 YNFKEQ. With 5 bases removed from V and 7 bases from J, the gap between germline ends came to 18 bases. The CDR3 here is CASSEDSLSVQPQHF. The CDR3 coding sequence is TGTGCCAGCAGCGAGGACTCCCTATCGGTCCAGCCCCAGCATTTT.

The V call is TRBV18, the J call TRBJ1-1; possible D gene TRBD1, 5 bases. CDR3 length: 18 amino acids. V gave up 0 bases and J gave up 0 bases, with 17 bases separating them. The germline gives CDR1 KGHSH, CDR2 LQKENI. This CDR3 is CASSPPPIIRDLNTEAFF. DNA of the CDR3: TGTGCCAGCTCACCACCTCCAATAATTAGGGACTTGAACACTGAAGCTTTCTTT.

The chain employs TRBV19 and TRBJ1-2; TRBD1 might be the D (6 bases). Trimming removed 2 bases from V and 5 bases from J, with 21 bases in between. In germline, CDR1 is LNHDA, CDR2 SQIVND (reference sequence). The CDR3 is made up of 17 amino acids. The CDR3 nucleotides are TGTGCCAGTAGTATATCAATTGCCAGGGGTAATACTTATGGCTACACCTTC. This sequence encodes CASSISIARGNTYGYTF. Full variable domain (rest looked up from reference TRBV19 and TRBJ1-2): DGGITQSPKYLFRKEGQNVTLSCEQNLNHDAMYWYRQDPGQGLRLIYYSQIVNDFQKGDIAEGYSVSREKKESFPLTVTSAQKNPTAFYLCASSISIARGNTYGYTFGSGTRLTVV.

V is TRBV15 and J is TRBJ1-2; TRBD1 is a possible D gene (5 bases). Looked up from germline, CDR1 is LNHNV and CDR2 is YYDKDF (reference sequence). The CDR3 consists of 14 residues. The V and J ends lost 1 base and 0 bases respectively, with 6 bases between them. The CDR3 nucleotides are TGTGCCACCAGCAGAGGGGGCTCTAACTATGGCTACACCTTC. This sequence encodes CATSRGGSNYGYTF.

This clone has just a few counts. The chain links TRBV9 to TRBJ1-6, with D possibly matching TRBD1 (6 bases). The CDR3 extends over 14 amino acids. The V and J ends lost 5 bases and 10 bases respectively, with 16 bases between them. Germline V gene sequence: CDR1 SGDLS, CDR2 YYNGEE. The CDR3 loop reads CASRRDIQGSPLHF. In DNA form, the CDR3 reads TGTGCCAGCAGGAGGGACATTCAGGGCTCACCCCTCCACTTT.

The V call is TRBV13, the J call TRBJ1-3, with 9 bases identical to TRBD1. Trimming at V came to 4 bases and at J to 2 bases, leaving 6 bases not matched to a gene. CDR3 size: 16 residues. Germline V gene sequence: CDR1 PRHDT, CDR2 FYEKMQ (reference sequence). In DNA form, the CDR3 reads TGTGCCAGCAGCTCGTCTCGACAGGGGGCTGGAAACACCATATATTTT. Amino acids: CASSSSRQGAGNTIYF.

The chain combines TRBV2 with TRBJ1-2; D not resolved. Germline V gene lookup returns CDR1 SNHLY and CDR2 FYNNEI. Trimming took 2 bases from V and 8 from J, leaving 12 bases between them. The CDR3 length is 13 residues. As DNA, the CDR3 is TGTGCCAGCAGTGAATACGGGGTCAGGGGCTACACCTTC. Its translation is CASSEYGVRGYTF. The entire variable domain, with the rest obtained from reference TRBV2 and TRBJ1-2, is as follows: EPEVTQTPSHQVTQMGQEVILRCVPISNHLYFYWYRQILGQKVEFLVSFYNNEISEKSEIFDDQFSVERPDGSNFTLKIRSTKLEDSAMYFCASSEYGVRGYTFGSGTRLTVV.

This CDR3 is CGCSTEQTQYF. Here the CDR3 DNA reads TGTGGCTGTTCCACTGAACAGACCCAGTACTTC. The genes are TRBV3-1 (or the pseudogene TRBV3-2) and TRBJ2-5, with D hard to call. Looked up from germline, CDR1 is LGHDT and CDR2 is YNNKEL (reference sequence). The CDR3 spans 11 residues.

This chain joins TRBV30 and TRBJ2-7; 9 bases agree with TRBD1. Germline lookup yields CDR1 GTSNPN and CDR2 SVGIG (reference sequence). The length of the CDR3 is 14 residues. V gave up 4 bases and J gave up 2 bases; unmatched junction bases: 6. The CDR3 reads CAWNPGTGPYEQYF. The CDR3 DNA follows: TGTGCCTGGAACCCCGGGACAGGGCCCTACGAGCAGTACTTC.

The V call is TRBV28, the J call TRBJ1-2, with TRBD1 matching over 7 bases. This CDR3 has 19 amino acids. Trimming took 5 bases from V and 4 from J; bases not matched to a gene: 22. The germline gives CDR1 MDHEN, CDR2 SYDVKM. The CDR3 DNA follows: TGTGCCAGCAGTCCTACTAGAACTTCGGGACAGCTAAGGACCTATGGCTACACCTTC. This gives the protein CASSPTRTSGQLRTYGYTF.

The chain employs TRBV2 and TRBJ2-5, with D perhaps matching TRBD1 (5 bases). With 4 bases removed from V and 2 bases from J, the gap between germline ends came to 14 bases. Looked up from germline, CDR1 is SNHLY and CDR2 is FYNNEI. This CDR3 has 15 residues. The DNA of the CDR3 is TGTGCCAGCAGTGGCCTCAGACAGTCGCAAGAGACCCAGTACTTC. Encoded protein: CASSGLRQSQETQYF.

This rearrangement joins TRBV24-1 to TRBJ2-1; 7 bases align to TRBD1. In germline, CDR1 is KGHDR, CDR2 SFDVKD. The CDR3 totals 16 residues. V gave up 9 bases and J gave up 4 bases; unmatched junction bases: 14. The CDR3 sequence is CATEMSTGEGYNEQFF. The CDR3 DNA reads TGTGCCACCGAGATGAGTACAGGGGAAGGTTACAATGAGCAGTTCTTC.

V and J are TRBV6-6 and TRBJ1-5, with 9 bases lining up with TRBD1. Unmatched junction bases numbered 3, after V lost 6 bases and J lost 0 bases. Germline CDR1 reads MNHNY; CDR2 reads SVGAGI (reference sequence). CDR3 size: 15 residues. The CDR3 coding sequence is TGTGCCAGCAGCCAACAGGGGGCTAGCAATCAGCCCCAGCATTTT. It translates to CASSQQGASNQPQHF.

This sequence joins TRBV7-9 and TRBJ1-1; D is unclear. The CDR3 is 13 residues long. Looked up from germline, CDR1 is SEHNR and CDR2 is FQNEAQ (reference sequence). Trimming cost V 4 bases and J 4 bases, with 10 bases left between them. Written as DNA, the CDR3 is TGTGCCAGCAGCTACGTAGAGGGCACTGAAGCTTTCTTT. Translated, it gives CASSYVEGTEAFF.

This clone appeared a single time. V usage is TRBV5-1 and J usage is TRBJ2-4; D remains ambiguous. The CDR3 has 15 amino acids. Trimming stripped 2 bases from V and 5 bases from J, with 14 bases between. CDR1 is SGHRS and CDR2 is YFSETQ in the germline V gene. CDR3 nucleotide sequence: TGCGCCAGCAGCTTAGGCGGCCCTCAACAAAACATTCAGTACTTC. Translating gives CASSLGGPQQNIQYF.

The genes are TRBV2 and TRBJ1-1, with D uncertain. Germline values: CDR1 SNHLY, CDR2 FYNNEI. V was trimmed by 7 bases and J by 4 bases, leaving 7 bases between them. The CDR3 has 11 residues. Here the CDR3 reads CASIRGTEAFF. As DNA, the CDR3 is TGTGCCAGCATCCGGGGCACTGAAGCTTTCTTT.

This CDR3 is CASSSRDRGERYEQYF. DNA for the CDR3: TGCGCCAGCAGCTCCCGAGACAGGGGAGAAAGGTACGAGCAGTACTTC. The V call is TRBV4-1, the J call TRBJ2-7, with 8 bases identical to TRBD1. The germline V gene has CDR1 MGHRA and CDR2 YSYEKL. The CDR3 is 16 amino acids. Trimming cost V 5 bases and J 4 bases; bases outside gene matches: 13.

The chain recombines TRBV24-1 with TRBJ1-1; D gene uncertain. Germline V lookup: CDR1 KGHDR, CDR2 SFDVKD. The CDR3 is 13 residues long. The germline V and J ends were trimmed by 4 bases and 4 bases, with 9 bases remaining between them. The CDR3 is CATSEVGRTEAFF. The CDR3 region has the DNA TGTGCCACCAGTGAGGTTGGGCGCACTGAAGCTTTCTTT.

This chain links TRBV6-5 with TRBJ1-6; D unresolved. From germline, CDR1 is MNHEY and CDR2 SVGAGI. The CDR3 contains 16 residues. V shed 0 bases and J shed 9 bases, with 15 bases lying between them. CDR3 amino acids: CASSYSHSTSASPLHF. CDR3 nucleotide sequence: TGTGCCAGCAGTTACTCCCACAGTACTAGTGCTTCACCCCTCCACTTT.

The chain has TRBV6-4 and TRBJ1-2; 9 nucleotides align to TRBD1. Germline-derived CDR1 and CDR2 are MRHNA and SNTAGT. Trimming cost V 6 bases and J 8 bases; bases outside gene matches: 13. This CDR3 contains 15 residues. The CDR3: CASSPGQGNGEGYTF. CDR3 DNA: TGTGCCAGCAGCCCGGGACAGGGAAATGGAGAAGGCTACACCTTC.

The CDR3 DNA reads as TGCGCCAGCAGCTTGAGGGTTCGCGCGGGGGGTTACGAAGAGCAGTTCTTC. Translation: CASSLRVRAGGYEEQFF. The chain employs TRBV5-1 and TRBJ2-1; TRBD2 matches 8 bases. This CDR3 contains 17 residues. Losses at the gene ends were 1 base for V and 10 bases for J; bases not matched to a gene: 16. Germline loops: CDR1 SGHRS, CDR2 YFSETQ. Looking up the rest from reference TRBV5-1 and TRBJ2-1 gives the full variable domain: KAGVTQTPRYLIKTRGQQVTLSCSPISGHRSVSWYQQTPGQGLQFLFEYFSETQRNKGNFPGRFSGRQFSNSRSEMNVSTLELGDSALYLCASSLRVRAGGYEEQFFGPGTRLTVL.

This chain joins TRBV13 and TRBJ1-6; 8 positions match TRBD1. Germline lookup yields CDR1 PRHDT and CDR2 FYEKMQ (reference sequence). This CDR3 has 15 amino acids. The V segment lost 3 bases and the J segment 7 bases; nucleotides outside the gene matches: 5. The CDR3 nucleotides read TGTGCCAGCAGCTTGGGGGACAGGCAAAATTCACCCCTCCACTTT. Translating gives CASSLGDRQNSPLHF.